Listed here are 22 T cell receptor beta chains from one sample, sequenced in a study of cytomegalovirus exposure and HLA in healthy donors. Sequencing was performed with immunoSEQ multiplex PCR; in TCRdb, only in-frame clones are kept and a portion is missing. The sample shows 130,000 to 150,000 clones, over 80% of them seen only once. The sample taken for sequencing was PBMCs. These receptors were obtained from a man aged 18 to 35 in good health and CMV-seropositive.

The V and J genes are TRBV19 and TRBJ1-2; tentatively, D is TRBD1 (6 bases). The V end lost 6 bases, the J end lost 8 bases, and 19 bases lay between the germline ends. From germline, CDR1 is LNHDA and CDR2 SQIVND (reference sequence). The CDR3 loop spans 14 amino acids. The CDR3 coding sequence is TGTGCCAGTAGAGGGGGATCCAAAACGACGGGCTACACCTTC. Its protein is CASRGGSKTTGYTF.

As regards this clone: One end of the junction does not line up with germline, which may come from a read error. The chain links TRBV30 to TRBJ2-7, with a possible D match to TRBD1 (6 bases). The CDR3 contains 13 residues. The V gene's germline CDR1 is GTSNPN and CDR2 SVGIG (reference sequence). The CDR3 spells CAWSASPRTAPSF. For the CDR3, the DNA is TGTGCCTGGAGTGCCAGCCCCCGGACAGCCCCGAGCTTC.

The V gene is TRBV7-9, the J gene TRBJ1-6, with a possible D match to TRBD1 (5 bases). CDR1 is SEHNR, CDR2 FQNEAQ, per germline (reference sequence). V lost 5 bases and J 14 bases, leaving 13 bases between the germline ends. This CDR3 has 12 residues. The CDR3 coding sequence is TGTGCCAGCAGCGGAACAGGTAGATCCCTCCACTTT. This translates into CASSGTGRSLHF.

In this sample, this clone turned up once. This chain connects TRBV2 to TRBJ1-1; TRBD1 aligns across 7 bases. V shed 4 bases and J 0 bases; nucleotides not matched to a gene: 5. Germline V gives CDR1 SNHLY, CDR2 FYNNEI. CDR3 length equals 15 residues. CDR3 in DNA: TGTGCCAGCAGTGTTAGGGACAGATTGAACACTGAAGCTTTCTTT. Amino acids: CASSVRDRLNTEAFF.

The V gene is TRBV6-1, the J gene TRBJ1-2; 7 positions match TRBD1. From germline, CDR1 is MNHNS and CDR2 SASEGT. V lost 4 bases and J lost 6; bases outside the gene matches: 5. The CDR3 totals 13 residues. As DNA, the CDR3 is TGTGCCAGCAGTGTTAGGGGGCACGATGGCTACACCTTC. Residues: CASSVRGHDGYTF.

The chain links TRBV7-9 to TRBJ2-1, with TRBD2 matching over 9 bases. The V gene end was trimmed by 6 bases and the J gene end by 6 bases; junction bases not matched to a gene: 3. The germline V gene has CDR1 SEHNR and CDR2 FQNEAQ (reference sequence). This CDR3 spans 13 amino acids. CDR3 in amino acids: CASRAGGVNEQFF. In DNA, the CDR3 is TGTGCCAGCAGAGCGGGGGGCGTCAATGAGCAGTTCTTC.

This clone was seen only a few times. This chain links TRBV6-5 with TRBJ1-3; D is undetermined. The CDR3 is 15 amino acids. The V and J ends lost 5 bases and 3 bases respectively, with 14 bases between them. Germline values: CDR1 MNHEY, CDR2 SVGAGI. As DNA, the CDR3 is TGTGCCAGCAGTCTCGACCCAAGAGGTGGAAACACCATATATTTT. This translates into CASSLDPRGGNTIYF.

The genes are TRBV9 and TRBJ2-2, with 7 bases aligning to TRBD1. The germline CDR1 and CDR2 sequences are SGDLS and YYNGEE. The CDR3 covers 15 residues. The J segment lost 14 bases and the V segment lost 4 bases, leaving 17 bases of the junction unmatched. The CDR3 protein is CASSFRTGPFVELFF. CDR3 in DNA: TGTGCCAGCAGCTTCAGGACAGGTCCCTTTGTGGAACTGTTTTTT. Full variable domain (remainder filled in from reference TRBV9 and TRBJ2-2): DSGVTQTPKHLITATGQRVTLRCSPRSGDLSVYWYQQSLDQGLQFLIQYYNGEERAKGNILERFSAQQFPDLHSELNLSSLELGDSALYFCASSFRTGPFVELFFGEGSRLTVL.

The V gene is TRBV6-5, the J gene TRBJ2-5; no clear D. Germline CDR1 is MNHEY and CDR2 is SVGAGI. The CDR3 loop spans 14 amino acids. Between the trimmed V and J ends, which lost 0 bases and 6 bases, there was a span of 11 bases. The chain's CDR3 is CASSYSETPKTQYF. CDR3 DNA sequence: TGTGCCAGCAGTTACTCAGAAACTCCAAAGACCCAGTACTTC.

V is TRBV19 and J is TRBJ1-2; 10 nucleotides match TRBD1. This CDR3 is 15 amino acids long. Germline CDR1 reads LNHDA; CDR2 reads SQIVND (reference sequence). V shed 3 bases and J 4 bases; nucleotides not matched to a gene: 5. The CDR3 coding sequence is TGTGCCAGTAGTATCGGGACAGGGGCTGGCTATGGCTACACCTTC. This translates into CASSIGTGAGYGYTF.

The rearrangement uses TRBV5-6 and TRBJ1-2; TRBD1 agrees at 7 bases. Germline values: CDR1 SGHDT, CDR2 YYEEEE. There are 15 residues in the CDR3. With V trimmed by 3 bases and J by 3 bases, 8 bases remained unmatched. DNA of the CDR3: TGTGCCAGCAGCTCCGGAGACAGGGTGCACTATGGCTACACCTTC. Its translation is CASSSGDRVHYGYTF.

The rearrangement links TRBV5-5 to TRBJ1-1; 8 positions agree with TRBD1. This CDR3 has 13 residues. In germline, CDR1 is SGHKS, CDR2 YYEKEE (reference sequence). V dropped 4 bases and J dropped 3; count of bases not matched to a gene: 2. The CDR3 nucleotides are TGTGCCAGCAGCGGACAGGGTCACACTGAAGCTTTCTTT. Translation gives CASSGQGHTEAFF.

The J gene is TRBJ2-7, the V gene TRBV6-5; 9 nucleotides align to TRBD2. The CDR3 has 15 residues. V lost 4 bases, J lost 5 bases, and 9 bases stayed unmatched. Germline CDR1 and CDR2: MNHEY and SVGAGI. For the CDR3, the DNA is TGTGCCAGCAGTTCCGTTAGCGGGAGAGTAAACGAGCAGTACTTC. Translating it yields CASSSVSGRVNEQYF.

This clone has just a few counts. This chain connects TRBV19 to TRBJ1-5, with 10 bases fitting TRBD1. J gave up 7 bases and V 5 bases, and 8 bases lay outside the gene matches. This CDR3 contains 15 residues. Germline V CDR1 and CDR2: LNHDA, SQIVND (reference sequence). In DNA, the CDR3 is TGTGCCAGTAGTTCGGGACAGGGGAGGCACCAGCCCCAGCATTTT. Residues: CASSSGQGRHQPQHF. The variable domain in full, completed from reference TRBV19 and TRBJ1-5, reads DGGITQSPKYLFRKEGQNVTLSCEQNLNHDAMYWYRQDPGQGLRLIYYSQIVNDFQKGDIAEGYSVSREKKESFPLTVTSAQKNPTAFYLCASSSGQGRHQPQHFGDGTRLSIL.

The chain links TRBV5-1 to TRBJ1-2, with D unresolved. Looked up from germline, CDR1 is SGHRS and CDR2 is YFSETQ. CDR3 length: 14 residues. Trimming shortened V by 0 bases and J by 4 bases, and 10 bases separated the two germline ends. This chain's CDR3 is CASSLDAVGYGYTF. The CDR3 nucleotides read TGCGCCAGCAGCTTGGATGCGGTGGGCTATGGCTACACCTTC.

V gene TRBV6-4 combines with J gene TRBJ2-1, with 10 bases identical to TRBD2. V lost 6 bases and J lost 7; bases outside the gene matches: 6. This CDR3 spans 14 amino acids. Germline V gene lookup returns CDR1 MRHNA and CDR2 SNTAGT. CDR3 region: CASREREGGNEQFF. CDR3 nucleotides: TGTGCCAGCAGGGAGCGGGAGGGTGGGAATGAGCAGTTCTTC.

This chain joins TRBV27 and TRBJ2-1; 8 nucleotides line up with TRBD1. V dropped 3 bases and J dropped 10; count of bases not matched to a gene: 11. The CDR3 extends over 15 amino acids. CDR1 is MNHEY and CDR2 is SMNVEV in the germline V gene (reference sequence). This chain's CDR3 is CASSFRTGPREEQFF. The CDR3 DNA reads TGTGCCAGCAGTTTTAGGACAGGGCCTCGGGAAGAGCAGTTCTTC.

The chain is built from TRBV11-2 and TRBJ2-3, with 10 bases aligning to TRBD2. Germline V lookup: CDR1 SGHAT, CDR2 FQNNGV. The V segment lost 5 bases and the J segment 4 bases; nucleotides outside the gene matches: 6. This CDR3 region has 15 residues. Written as DNA, the CDR3 is TGTGCCAGCAGCGCTAGCGGGAGTCGGGCAGATACGCAGTATTTT. It is translated as CASSASGSRADTQYF. Full variable domain (remainder filled in from reference TRBV11-2 and TRBJ2-3): EAGVAQSPRYKIIEKRQSVAFWCNPISGHATLYWYQQILGQGPKLLIQFQNNGVVDDSQLPKDRFSAERLKGVDSTLKIQPAKLEDSAVYLCASSASGSRADTQYFGPGTRLTVL.

This sequence joins TRBV30 and TRBJ1-5; TRBD1 might be the D (6 bases). Germline V gene lookup returns CDR1 GTSNPN and CDR2 SVGIG (reference sequence). The CDR3 is made up of 13 amino acids. V was trimmed by 8 bases and J by 5 bases, leaving 16 bases between them. This chain's CDR3 is CAVAQGFDQPQHF. Here the CDR3 DNA reads TGTGCCGTAGCCCAGGGGTTCGATCAGCCCCAGCATTTT.

This clone was picked up one time. This chain joins TRBV7-2 and TRBJ1-3, with D perhaps matching TRBD1 (6 bases). The germline V gene encodes CDR1 SGHTA and CDR2 FQGNSA. The length of the CDR3 is 16 residues. V shed 3 bases and J shed 0 bases, with 12 bases lying between them. CDR3 bases: TGTGCCAGCAGCTTGGCAGGGGTGAGCTCTGGAAACACCATATATTTT. It codes for CASSLAGVSSGNTIYF. The whole variable domain, filled in from reference TRBV7-2 and TRBJ1-3, reads GAGVSQSPSNKVTEKGKDVELRCDPISGHTALYWYRQSLGQGLEFLIYFQGNSAPDKSGLPSDRFSAERTGGSVSTLTIQRTQQEDSAVYLCASSLAGVSSGNTIYFGEGSWLTVV.

Only one count was recorded for this clone. V usage is TRBV2 and J usage is TRBJ1-3; TRBD1 is a possible D gene (5 bases). The V and J ends lost 5 bases and 4 bases respectively, with 18 bases between them. CDR3 size: 16 residues. Germline V gene sequence: CDR1 SNHLY, CDR2 FYNNEI. In DNA form, the CDR3 reads TGTGCCAGCAGTCAATCCTGGACGGGGGGAGGAAACACCATATATTTT. It codes for CASSQSWTGGGNTIYF.

The J gene is TRBJ2-7, the V gene TRBV4-2; 7 nucleotides agree with TRBD1. CDR1 is LGHNA, CDR2 YNFKEQ, per germline. Trimming removed 1 base from V and 0 bases from J; junction bases left unmatched: 3. This CDR3 is 15 amino acids long. The CDR3 is CASSQAWDSSYEQYF. CDR3 DNA sequence: TGTGCCAGCAGCCAAGCTTGGGACAGCTCCTACGAGCAGTACTTC.